This T cell receptor (beta chain) was sequenced during a study of neurological immune-mediated disorders. Overall study findings and caveats: The study phylogenetically grouped the repertoires of 18 of 34 multiple sclerosis patients into one related-CDR3 cluster, a possible signature.

There are many counts of this clonotype. The target antigen is unknown. By 5'RACE with 10-nucleotide random UMIs, the cDNA was made. One entry per CDR3 protein results from TCRdb running MiXCR on the 5' RACE reads. The sample consists of 50,000 to 60,000 distinct CDR3 sequences, around 2.3% of them appearing once. The specimen sequenced was PBMCs. This clonotype was obtained from a man in his fifties with multiple sclerosis.

CDR3 loop: CASKAGGHTGELFF. CDR3 coding DNA: TGCGCCAGCAAGGCAGGGGGCCACACCGGGGAGCTGTTTTTT. J is TRBJ2-2 and V is TRBV5-1; 8 bases are a match to TRBD1. J gave up 3 bases and V 6 bases, and 4 bases lay outside the gene matches. The CDR3 spans 14 residues. CDR1 and CDR2 from the germline V gene are SGHRS and YFSETQ.